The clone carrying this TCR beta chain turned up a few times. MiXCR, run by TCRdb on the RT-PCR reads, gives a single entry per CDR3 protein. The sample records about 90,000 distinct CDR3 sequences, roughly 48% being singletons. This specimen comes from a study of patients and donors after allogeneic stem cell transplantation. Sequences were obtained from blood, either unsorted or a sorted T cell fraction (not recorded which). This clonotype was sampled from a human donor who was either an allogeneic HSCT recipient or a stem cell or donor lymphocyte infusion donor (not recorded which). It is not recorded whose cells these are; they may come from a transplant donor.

The CDR3 DNA sequence: TGTGCCAGCAATCTCCACAGGAACTCCTATAATTCACCCCTCCACTTT. It codes for CASNLHRNSYNSPLHF. The rearrangement joins TRBV27 to TRBJ1-6, with TRBD1 as a possible D gene (5 bases). The CDR3 totals 16 residues. Germline V CDR1 and CDR2: MNHEY, SMNVEV (reference sequence). Trimming took off 7 bases at V and 0 bases at J, with 13 bases between the two ends.